A single sample is the source of the 7 T cell receptor beta chains below, sequenced in a study of beta chain features in type 1 diabetes. Study-wide points: Moderate but significant shortening of TCRB CDR3s was recorded in all four CD4+ subsets from Type 1 diabetes patients.

Their antigen targets remain unknown. Sequenced material consisted of expressed TCRB transcripts (all of the isolated RNA was reverse transcribed). Assay used: immunoSEQ multiplex PCR; TCRdb lists only in-frame clones, some missing. The sample contains roughly 51,000 clones, about 47% of which appear only once. What was sequenced was Tregs from blood. The receptors here all came from a woman in her thirties or forties with type 1 diabetes.

V usage is TRBV29-1 and J usage is TRBJ1-4, with D maybe TRBD1 (5 bases). This CDR3 is built from 15 residues. Germline assignment: CDR1 SQVTM and CDR2 ANQGSEA. Deletions cut 7 bases from V and 2 bases from J, with 17 bases between. The CDR3 reads CSASLGGSTNEKLFF. CDR3 nucleotide sequence: TGCAGCGCTTCCCTTGGGGGGAGTACTAATGAAAAACTGTTTTTT.

This chain links TRBV4-2 with TRBJ2-2, with a weak D call TRBD2 (6 bases). Germline V lookup: CDR1 LGHNA, CDR2 YNFKEQ. The CDR3 runs 15 residues. Trimming removed 4 bases at V and 8 bases at J, with 17 bases between. The CDR3 nucleotides are TGTGCCAGCAGCCCCCGGGACTCCGGTTCTGGGGAGCTGTTTTTT. It encodes CASSPRDSGSGELFF.

V is TRBV7-9 and J is TRBJ1-2, with D possibly matching TRBD1 (5 bases). CDR1 SEHNR and CDR2 FQNEAQ come from the germline V gene (reference sequence). This CDR3 comprises 11 residues. Trimming removed 11 bases at V and 7 bases at J, with 14 bases between. In DNA, the CDR3 is TGTGCCTGCCTTGGGGGGACTGGCTACACCTTC. Translation: CACLGGTGYTF.

This clone was recorded only once. The junction does not match germline at one end; this may be a read error. The rearrangement joins TRBV7-7 to TRBJ1-5; D is unclear. Germline V lookup: CDR1 SSHAT, CDR2 FNYEAQ (reference sequence). This CDR3 has 13 residues. The CDR3 loop reads CASSLAEGEPQHF. The CDR3 DNA reads TGTGCTAGCAGCTTAGCGGAGGGAGAGCCCCAGCATTTT.

This clone appeared a few times. V usage is TRBV29-1 and J usage is TRBJ1-1; D possibly corresponds to TRBD1 (5 bases). This CDR3 contains 13 residues. V was cut by 5 bases and J by 1 base, with 11 bases left in between. CDR1 and CDR2 (germline): SQVTM, ANQGSEA. CDR3 in amino acids: CSVYTTANTEAFF. CDR3 coding DNA: TGCAGCGTTTACACGACAGCGAACACTGAAGCTTTCTTT.

This chain links TRBV18 with TRBJ2-2; D is possibly TRBD1 (6 bases). Germline CDR1 KGHSH, CDR2 LQKENI. The CDR3 runs to 14 residues. The ends were cut back, 4 bases at V and 8 bases at J, with 14 bases in the middle. The CDR3 DNA sequence: TGTGCCAGCTCACGATCACGGGGACAAGGGGAGCTGTTTTTT. Translating gives CASSRSRGQGELFF.

This chain joins TRBV28 and TRBJ1-5; TRBD1 might be the D (6 bases). Germline V gene data show CDR1 as MDHEN and CDR2 as SYDVKM. V shed 2 bases and J shed 4 bases, with 12 bases lying between them. The CDR3 runs to 15 residues. CDR3 bases: TGTGCCAGCAGTTTAACCCCAGGGGTTAATCAGCCCCAGCATTTT. Protein sequence: CASSLTPGVNQPQHF. The whole variable domain, remainder taken from reference TRBV28 and TRBJ1-5, is DVKVTQSSRYLVKRTGEKVFLECVQDMDHENMFWYRQDPGLGLRLIYFSYDVKMKEKGDIPEGYSVSREKKERFSLILESASTNQTSMYLCASSLTPGVNQPQHFGDGTRLSIL.